The following is a T cell receptor beta chain sequence with its context. This clone has only a few counts. Its specific antigen is unknown. Base qualities are not at hand, and no much larger clone is one base apart. At one collaborating source in Seattle, patients were enrolled during active infection and were followed longitudinally through the course of disease. Collaborating institutions collected whole blood in K2EDTA tubes following their own protocols. For TCRbeta analysis, collaborator samples were shipped as frozen whole blood, as isolated PBMCs, or as DNA extracted from either sample type. The immunoSEQ Assay, a bias-controlled multiplex PCR, was used to amplify TCRbeta CDR3 regions from genomic DNA. Processing in the source paper ran as follows. The number of nucleated cells in each sample was estimated by amplification of reference gene primers within the assay. Sequence reads were collapsed and filtered to measure the absolute abundance of every unique TCRbeta CDR3 rearrangement. Productive Simpson clonality was computed per sample as the square root of Simpson's diversity index over productive rearrangements. TCRdb obtained this table from immuneACCESS and retained in-frame rearrangements with V and J assigned. These tables miss some clones; where compared with another copy, unresolved V genes account for less than half of the shortfall, and the remainder is unexplained. V, J and clone size reflect that table, while D and trimming were determined from the DNA. This sample gives about 210,000 clones in total; around four fifths of them show up just once. The ten largest clones capture about 0.91% of the sample.

This specimen belongs to a study of blood T cell repertoires in COVID-19 (TCRdb year 2020). The study in broad terms: Samples from collaborators originated in the United States, Italy and Spain and spanned both the acute and convalescent phases of COVID-19. The material from the prospective study consisted of cDNA or gDNA derived from T cells, B-cell-depleted T cells, or PBMCs. Subjects who had been exposed to COVID-19, were actively infected with it, or had recovered from it provided the deeply sampled blood TCRbeta repertoires that made up the dataset. The repertoires were made available in a free public database intended to serve as a resource for research on the immune response to SARS-CoV-2. The samples were drawn from the first 160 participants of the ongoing ImmuneRACE study and from 1,254 subjects provided by 6 global collaborators. Sample metadata almost always included a de-identified subject ID, COVID-19 status, age in years and sex. Where available, HLA class I and class II types were obtained from metadata supplied by the sample provider rather than from assay-based typing. The full study reports these points: The quantity of clinical and demographic metadata differed by source and by participant and was supplied without curation.

At the junction V is shortened by 0 bases and J by 4 bases; bases outside the gene matches: 4. Sequences SGHRS (CDR1) and YFSETQ (CDR2) are obtained from the germline V gene. Counted from cysteine to phenylalanine, this CDR3 has 14 amino acids. CDR3 DNA only is kept here, 42 bases in frame from base 1. The clonotype was recovered from a man aged 60 to 75 with COVID-19, enrolled during active disease. Here the chain combines TRBV5-1 and TRBJ2-7, with TRBD1 identical over 7 junction bases. The sample consisted of peripheral blood. The sequenced DNA is TGCGCCAGCAGCTTGGGACAGGGCGATTACGAGCAGTACTTC. It is translated as CASSLGQGDYEQYF. The CDR3 plus the reference TRBV5-1 and TRBJ2-7 genes for the other parts give the full variable domain: KAGVTQTPRYLIKTRGQQVTLSCSPISGHRSVSWYQQTPGQGLQFLFEYFSETQRNKGNFPGRFSGRQFSNSRSEMNVSTLELGDSALYLCASSLGQGDYEQYFGPGTRLTVT.